This is a list of T cell receptor beta chains from one sample in a study of T cell clusters in autoimmune cytopenias. TCRdb reanalyzed the multiplex PCR reads and collapses them to one entry per CDR3 protein, without DNA. Its listing shows approximately 5,000 distinct CDR3 sequences. These data also featured in a second study, about T cell repertoires in aging, cancer and after chemotherapy.

The sample was peripheral blood. These receptor sequences come from a human donor in good health. The CDR3 runs from the conserved cysteine through the conserved F or W. Only part of the rows carry a size: once, few, many, or a class if the clone is expanded.

CASSIEMGGSNEKLFF | TRBJ1-4 | medium-sized | TRBV19
CASTPGTGGNQPQHF | TRBJ1-5 | - | TRBV7-6
CASSEGIRERYNSPLHF | TRBJ1-6 | - | TRBV6-1
CASSYDEGKGGYQPQHF | TRBJ1-5 | - | TRBV6-2/TRBV6-3
CATSDDKGGGYTF | TRBJ1-2 | - | TRBV24-1
CSVGKMDYNEQFF | TRBJ2-1 | large | TRBV29-1
CASSLDSGQPQHF | TRBJ1-5 | - | TRBV11-2
CSVDGAGGHYNEQFF | TRBJ2-1 | large | TRBV29-1
CAWSRQTYGYTF | TRBJ1-2 | - | TRBV30
CASSLNTGDSPLHF | TRBJ1-6 | - | TRBV5-4
CSVGRNTGELFF | TRBJ2-2 | large | TRBV29-1
CASSIGEIFNIQYF | TRBJ2-4 | medium-sized | TRBV19
CASTSGNTEQFF | TRBJ2-1 | medium-sized | TRBV6-5
CASNTPGQGSNQPQHF | TRBJ1-5 | - | TRBV19
CASSPPAGTYNEQFF | TRBJ2-1 | - | TRBV7-9
CASRGGQGSVEKLFF | TRBJ1-4 | - | TRBV11-2
CASSLTQGPYEQYF | TRBJ2-7 | - | TRBV12-3/TRBV12-4
CASSSWIGEGQPQHF | TRBJ1-5 | - | TRBV6-6
CASRDTGGPVGAFF | TRBJ1-1 | - | TRBV6-1
CASSPTGRVETQYF | TRBJ2-5 | - | TRBV7-6
CASSPTLAGRTLAKNIQYF | TRBJ2-4 | - | TRBV18
CAISESGEAYNEQFF | TRBJ2-1 | - | TRBV10-3
CASSDGADTIYF | TRBJ1-3 | - | TRBV5-6
CAISEGSGAYNEQFF | TRBJ2-1 | - | TRBV10-3
CASSQEGGTEAFF | TRBJ1-1 | - | TRBV4-3
CASSFLVIGLEAKNIQYF | TRBJ2-4 | - | TRBV28
CASSYGRLYNEQFF | TRBJ2-1 | - | TRBV6-2/TRBV6-3
CASSSRDRESDTQYF | TRBJ2-3 | medium-sized | TRBV7-9
CASWAGDEQYF | TRBJ2-7 | - | TRBV30
CASSLLAGGPGEQFF | TRBJ2-1 | - | TRBV11-2
CASSPTEDTSYNEQFF | TRBJ2-1 | - | TRBV18
CASSSDMSSYNEQFF | TRBJ2-1 | - | TRBV7-2
CASSPTSGQIIYEQYF | TRBJ2-7 | - | TRBV7-6
CASSQGLVGSTQYF | TRBJ2-3 | medium-sized | TRBV5-6
CATKSSGNTIYF | TRBJ1-3 | - | TRBV5-4
CASSPGDSGNQPQHF | TRBJ1-5 | - | TRBV18
CASSLTAGVTGELFF | TRBJ2-2 | medium-sized | TRBV27
CASSYPSTGDKNIQYF | TRBJ2-4 | - | TRBV6-2/TRBV6-3
CASSVGHAGGELFF | TRBJ2-2 | medium-sized | TRBV27
CASRIQVGVNEQFF | TRBJ2-1 | medium-sized | TRBV6-5
CASSSISGRPSGNEQFF | TRBJ2-1 | medium-sized | TRBV19
CASSLNLRDEAFF | TRBJ1-1 | medium-sized | TRBV11-1
CASSLERTYYNEQFF | TRBJ2-1 | - | TRBV11-2
CASSLPQGPNTQYF | TRBJ2-3 | - | TRBV5-6
CASSTSGTYEQFF | TRBJ2-1 | - | TRBV6-2/TRBV6-3
CASSLGQGYNSPLHF | TRBJ1-6 | - | TRBV7-2
CASSPRSPGHSPLHF | TRBJ1-6 | - | TRBV27
CASSPRTVFNSPLHF | TRBJ1-6 | - | TRBV27
CASSHDRVEDTQYF | TRBJ2-3 | medium-sized | TRBV27
CASTHLRGSSYNSPLHF | TRBJ1-6 | - | TRBV27
CASSFGQGYGYTF | TRBJ1-2 | - | TRBV6-2/TRBV6-3
CSAHPWTAQETQYF | TRBJ2-5 | - | TRBV20-1
CASSSLYGSQETQYF | TRBJ2-5 | medium-sized | TRBV5-4
CASSRSFGGGGYNEQFF | TRBJ2-1 | - | TRBV11-2